A selection of T cell receptor beta chains follows, all from one sample in a study of cytomegalovirus exposure and HLA in healthy donors. Method: immunoSEQ multiplex PCR; TCRdb's copy keeps in-frame clones and lacks some. The sample holds around 200,000 clones, about three quarters seen once. The sequenced sample was PBMCs. The receptor set was obtained from a male donor in good health and CMV-seronegative. The CDR3 runs from the conserved cysteine through the conserved F or W. A D gene is named only where the DNA matches it firmly. A clone size is listed for some rows: how often the clone was seen (once, few, many), or a class if it is expanded.

>NA|NA|TRBV19|TRBJ2-7
CASMPPGSSYEQYF
TGTGCCAGTATGCCCCCCGGGAGCTCCTACGAGCAGTACTTC
>few|TRBD1|TRBV6-5|TRBJ1-1
CASRSWGQTNTEAFF
TGTGCCAGCAGATCCTGGGGACAGACGAACACTGAAGCTTTCTTT
>once|NA|TRBV18|TRBJ1-6
CASSPQGNNSPLHF
TGTGCCAGCTCACCCCAGGGGAATAATTCACCCCTCCACTTT
>once|TRBD2|TRBV9|TRBJ2-5
CASSPLDGTSGEQETQYF
TGTGCCAGCAGCCCGCTCGACGGGACTAGCGGAGAACAAGAGACCCAGTACTTC
>NA|NA|TRBV14|TRBJ2-7
CASSQGQGQNREQYF
TGTGCCAGCAGCCAAGGCCAGGGACAAAATCGCGAGCAGTACTTC
>few|NA|TRBV28|TRBJ1-3
CASSSGSSGNTIYF
TGTGCCAGCAGTTCAGGGTCCTCTGGAAACACCATATATTTT
>NA|NA|TRBV11-1|TRBJ2-7
CASSPPSGRIRSYEQYF
TGTGCCAGCAGCCCCCCCAGCGGGCGGATTCGCTCCTACGAGCAGTACTTC
>NA|TRBD1|TRBV11-3|TRBJ1-1
CASSNEGQGGTEAFF
TGTGCCAGCAGCAACGAGGGACAGGGAGGCACTGAAGCTTTCTTT
>NA|TRBD2|TRBV7-2|TRBJ2-3
CASSLTSGHTDTQYF
TGTGCCAGCAGCTTGACTAGCGGGCACACAGATACGCAGTATTTT
>NA|NA|TRBV11-2|TRBJ1-1
CASSLDRVNTEAFF
TGTGCCAGCAGCTTAGACAGGGTGAACACTGAAGCTTTCTTT
>NA|NA|TRBV15|TRBJ2-7
CATSRATPGYEQYF
TGTGCCACCAGCAGAGCAACGCCGGGATACGAGCAGTACTTC
>few|TRBD1|TRBV2|TRBJ1-2
CASRGRGLYGYTF
TGTGCCAGCAGGGGTAGGGGGCTTTATGGCTACACCTTC
>few|TRBD2|TRBV27|TRBJ2-3
CASSLAGGRPDTQYF
TGTGCCAGCAGTTTAGCGGGGGGCCGCCCTGATACGCAGTATTTT
>once|TRBD2|TRBV30|TRBJ2-5
CAWSVRGAPGTGETQYF
TGTGCCTGGAGTGTGCGGGGGGCCCCGGGTACCGGAGAGACCCAGTACTTC
>NA|TRBD1|TRBV30|TRBJ1-2
CAWSRQGGYGYTF
TGTGCCTGGAGCCGACAGGGGGGCTATGGCTACACCTTC
>few|NA|TRBV5-4|TRBJ2-3
CASSSQGPDTQYF
TGTGCCAGCAGCTCGCAGGGTCCAGATACGCAGTATTTT
>NA|TRBD1|TRBV28|TRBJ1-4
CASSSHQDRVGEKLFF
TGTGCCAGCAGTTCCCACCAGGACAGGGTCGGTGAAAAACTGTTTTTT
>NA|NA|TRBV27|TRBJ1-2
CASSSGFGYTF
TGTGCCAGCAGTTCAGGGTTTGGCTACACCTTC
>NA|NA|TRBV5-1|TRBJ2-1
CASNRGNEQFF
TGCGCCAGCAACCGGGGGAATGAGCAGTTCTTC
>NA|NA|TRBV30|TRBJ1-5
CAWSALGGAGQPQHF
TGTGCCTGGAGTGCTTTAGGGGGGGCGGGTCAGCCCCAGCATTTT
>NA|NA|TRBV7-9|TRBJ1-5
CSSSQYWGRGVSDQPQHF
TGTTCCAGCAGCCAATACTGGGGAAGAGGCGTTAGCGATCAGCCCCAGCATTTT
>few|TRBD1|TRBV6-5|TRBJ2-1
CASRAEQGTYNEQFF
TGTGCCAGCAGGGCGGAACAGGGGACCTACAATGAGCAGTTCTTC
>NA|TRBD2|TRBV5-1|TRBJ2-1
CASSQTSVNEQFF
TGCGCCAGCAGCCAGACTAGCGTCAATGAGCAGTTCTTC
>NA|TRBD2|TRBV6-1|TRBJ2-4
CASSEARTSGTNSAKNIQYF
TGTGCCAGCAGTGAAGCTCGGACTAGCGGGACGAACTCAGCCAAAAACATTCAGTACTTC
>NA|NA|TRBV4-3|TRBJ1-2
CASSQDAPRGGYTF
TGCGCCAGCAGCCAAGATGCCCCTCGGGGGGGCTACACCTTC
>NA|TRBD1|TRBV30|TRBJ1-6
CAWTLGQGYNSPLHF
TGTGCCTGGACCCTAGGACAGGGCTATAATTCACCCCTCCACTTT
>few|TRBD1|TRBV5-8|TRBJ2-7
CASSLKTGDEQYF
TGTGCCAGCAGCCTTAAAACAGGGGACGAGCAGTACTTC
>NA|NA|TRBV6-6|TRBJ2-3
CASSRSVVTDTQYF
TGTGCCAGCAGTCGATCGGTGGTGACAGATACGCAGTATTTT
>NA|TRBD2|TRBV2|TRBJ2-3
CASSASGGLVTQYF
TGTGCCAGCAGCGCGAGCGGGGGGCTGGTTACGCAGTATTTT
>few|NA|TRBV28|TRBJ2-2
CASNPTGRAGELFF
TGTGCCAGCAACCCTACCGGCAGGGCCGGGGAGCTGTTTTTT
>few|NA|TRBV6-4|TRBJ2-6
CASSGRESGANVLTF
TGTGCCAGCAGTGGACGGGAATCTGGGGCCAACGTCCTGACTTTC
>NA|TRBD1|TRBV7-2|TRBJ2-7
CASSSPGQGIHEQYF
TGTGCCAGCAGCTCCCCGGGACAGGGTATCCACGAGCAGTACTTC
>NA|TRBD1|TRBV28|TRBJ1-6
CASSLGVDQGVGNSPLHF
TGTGCCAGCAGCCTTGGCGTAGATCAGGGGGTGGGTAATTCACCCCTCCACTTT
>NA|NA|TRBV4-1|TRBJ2-5
CASSQDLASQETQYF
TGCGCCAGCAGCCAAGATTTAGCGTCTCAAGAGACCCAGTACTTC
>NA|NA|TRBV6-4|TRBJ1-2
CASSSDRGYGYTF
TGTGCCAGCAGTTCGGACAGAGGGTATGGCTACACCTTC
>NA|NA|TRBV21-1|TRBJ1-2
CASSKEAGRGGDYGYTF
TGTGCCAGCAGCAAAGAGGCCGGACGTGGGGGGGACTATGGCTACACCTTC
>NA|NA|TRBV12-2|TRBJ2-2
CASRYGGATGELFF
TGTGCAAGTCGCTACGGGGGTGCCACCGGGGAGCTGTTTTTT
>NA|NA|TRBV2|TRBJ2-5
CAPGGQSGQETQYF
TGTGCTCCCGGGGGGCAGTCGGGGCAAGAGACCCAGTACTTC
>NA|TRBD1|TRBV7-6|TRBJ2-5
CASSLIARGQGASETQYF
TGTGCCAGCAGCTTGATAGCGCGGGGTCAGGGGGCTTCGGAGACCCAGTACTTC
>once|TRBD2|TRBV5-1|TRBJ2-5
CASSLETSAQETQYF
TGCGCCAGCAGCTTAGAGACTAGCGCCCAAGAGACCCAGTACTTC
>NA|NA|TRBV5-1|TRBJ2-2
CASSLVLRTGELFF
TGCGCCAGCAGCTTGGTCCTGCGGACCGGGGAGCTGTTTTTT
>NA|TRBD1|TRBV7-9|TRBJ1-1
CSSSLGQDTEAFF
TGTTCCAGCAGCTTGGGACAGGACACTGAAGCTTTCTTT
>NA|NA|TRBV7-3|TRBJ2-3
CASSLTLRGSTQYF
TGTGCCAGCAGCTTAACGTTACGGGGAAGTACGCAGTATTTT
>NA|TRBD1|TRBV6-5|TRBJ1-5
CASSGQGQPQHF
TGTGCCAGCAGCGGACAGGGGCAGCCCCAGCATTTT
>NA|NA|TRBV28|TRBJ1-6
CASRGGGSRGTLHF
TGTGCCAGCAGAGGGGGGGGTTCGAGGGGGACCCTCCACTTT
>NA|NA|TRBV21-1|TRBJ1-5
CASRPIGTDNQPQHF
TGTGCCAGCCGCCCAATCGGGACAGACAATCAGCCCCAGCATTTT
>NA|NA|TRBV5-1|TRBJ1-6
CASSALQDSPLHF
TGCGCCAGCAGCGCTTTACAGGATTCACCCCTCCACTTT
>NA|TRBD2|TRBV5-1|TRBJ2-7
CASSPASGVSYEQYF
TGCGCCAGCAGCCCTGCTAGCGGGGTCTCCTACGAGCAGTACTTC
>once|TRBD1|TRBV4-3|TRBJ2-1
CASSQTGGASYNEQFF
TGCGCCAGCAGCCAGACAGGGGGCGCGTCCTACAATGAGCAGTTCTTC
>NA|NA|TRBV28|TRBJ1-2
CASSLVETGSSYTF
TGTGCCAGCAGTTTGGTGGAGACGGGGAGTAGCTACACCTTC
>NA|TRBD1|TRBV6-5|TRBJ1-5
CASSYSRGHQPQHF
TGTGCCAGCAGTTACTCCAGGGGGCATCAGCCCCAGCATTTT
>NA|NA|TRBV7-2|TRBJ2-3
CASSLALDTQYF
TGTGCCAGCAGCTTAGCCTTGGATACGCAGTATTTT
>NA|TRBD1|TRBV28|TRBJ1-5
CASQPRQGFGQPQHF
TGTGCCAGCCAACCTAGACAGGGGTTTGGCCAGCCCCAGCATTTT
>NA|TRBD2|TRBV19|TRBJ2-7
CASSIELAGRLNYEQYF
TGTGCCAGTAGTATAGAACTAGCGGGACGCCTCAACTACGAGCAGTACTTC
>NA|NA|TRBV7-2|TRBJ1-6
CASSLGSGAPLHF
TGTGCCAGCAGCTTAGGTAGTGGAGCACCCCTCCACTTT
>NA|TRBD1|TRBV10-3|TRBJ2-7
CAISTPGQQAYEQYF
TGTGCCATCAGTACCCCGGGACAGCAAGCCTACGAGCAGTACTTC
>once|NA|TRBV6-5|TRBJ2-5
CASSYSLSGSRHF
TGTGCCAGCAGTTACTCGTTAAGCGGCAGCCGGCACTTC
>NA|TRBD1|TRBV25-1|TRBJ2-2
CASSRDRTNTGELFF
TGTGCCAGCAGTAGGGACAGGACGAACACCGGGGAGCTGTTTTTT